Given below is one T cell receptor (beta chain) in context. The method was immunoSEQ multiplex PCR; TCRdb's version includes in-frame clones alone and lacks a portion of them. The table shows 100,000 to 150,000 clones, with around 82% occurring only once. This record belongs to a study of blood T cell repertoires in COVID-19. V trimming: 6 bases; J trimming: 5 bases; junction bases outside the gene matches: 1. The germline V gene encodes CDR1 ENHRY and CDR2 SYGVKD. The CDR3 length is 13 residues. The clonotype comes from a young man with COVID-19, enrolled during active disease. Sequencing input: peripheral blood. J is TRBJ2-5 and V is TRBV10-3; TRBD2 matches 12 bases. The CDR3 region has the DNA TGTGCCATCAGGCTAGCGGGAGGGGAGACCCAGTACTTC. Amino acids: CAIRLAGGETQYF.